What follows describes a single T cell receptor (beta chain). V was shortened by 6 bases and J by 3 bases, with 12 bases between the two germline ends. This CDR3 is 13 amino acids long. This sample is part of a study of T cells after yellow fever vaccination. TCRdb passed the 5' RACE reads through MiXCR, listing each CDR3 protein once. The sample has 130,000 or so distinct CDR3 sequences, 12% to 15% seen once. V gene TRBV12-3 or TRBV12-4 combines with J gene TRBJ2-7; a weak D match, TRBD2 (6 bases). The sequences come from CD8+ T cells sorted from PBMCs, collected 5 days after the yellow fever booster vaccination. This TCR was sampled from a man between 18 and 29 years old who received the YFV17D yellow fever vaccine. CDR3 DNA: TGTGCCAGCAGATCTGGGGGAGGCTACGAGCAGTACTTC. This encodes CASRSGGGYEQYF.